The TCR beta chain under discussion was sequenced for a study of beta chain features in type 1 diabetes. Expressed TCRB transcripts were sequenced because the isolated RNA had all been reverse transcribed beforehand. Clones were sequenced by immunoSEQ multiplex PCR, and TCRdb holds only the in-frame ones, with some missing. The sample includes hundreds of thousands of clones, around 15% of them seen just once. Sequencing was performed on naive CD4+ T cells from blood. The TCR originated in a man between 18 and 35 years old in good health.

The CDR3 bases are TGCGCCAGCAGCTTGGAGGCCAACAAAAACATTCAGTACTTC. It is translated as CASSLEANKNIQYF. The V call is TRBV5-1, the J call TRBJ2-4; D is unclear. The CDR3 totals 14 residues. V lost 0 bases and J 3 bases, leaving 7 bases between the germline ends. The germline V gene has CDR1 SGHRS and CDR2 YFSETQ.